This is a list of T cell receptor beta chains from one sample in a study of OX40 agonist ivuxolimab in advanced cancers. Assay used: immunoSEQ multiplex PCR; TCRdb lists only in-frame clones, some missing. The sample lists about 20,000 clones; about 93% were seen once. This specimen consisted of CD4+ or CD8+ T cells sorted from blood, obtained in a trial of the OX40 agonist ivuxolimab. These receptors were obtained from an adult with an advanced solid tumor such as melanoma, head and neck, liver or kidney cancer. Both conserved end residues are part of each CDR3. A D gene is named only where the DNA matches it firmly. Clone size is stated in some rows and not others, as once, few, many or a class when expanded.

clone size: -; J gene: TRBJ1-2; V gene: TRBV11-1; D gene: -; CDR3 DNA: TGTGCCAGCAGCGTGACAGTGACTAACTATGGCTACACCTTC; CDR3 protein: CASSVTVTNYGYTF
clone size: -; J gene: TRBJ2-3; V gene: TRBV11-2; D gene: TRBD2; CDR3 DNA: TGTGCCAGCAGCTCCACTTGGACTAGCGGGGGGGGCACAGATACGCAGTATTTT; CDR3 protein: CASSSTWTSGGGTDTQYF
clone size: -; J gene: TRBJ1-4; V gene: TRBV4-1; D gene: -; CDR3 DNA: TGCGCCAGCAGCCAAGAAACGGGTGAAAAACTGTTTTTT; CDR3 protein: CASSQETGEKLFF
clone size: -; J gene: TRBJ1-2; V gene: TRBV25-1; D gene: -; CDR3 DNA: TGTGCCAGCAGTGTTGGGGACGCCTATGGCTACACCTTC; CDR3 protein: CASSVGDAYGYTF
clone size: -; J gene: TRBJ2-1; V gene: TRBV18; D gene: -; CDR3 DNA: TGTGCCAGCTCACCAGAAAGGGATGAGCAGTTCTTC; CDR3 protein: CASSPERDEQFF
clone size: -; J gene: TRBJ2-7; V gene: TRBV12-5; D gene: TRBD1; CDR3 DNA: TGTGCTAGTGGTCCGAGGGACAGCTCCTACGAGCAGTACTTC; CDR3 protein: CASGPRDSSYEQYF
clone size: -; J gene: TRBJ2-7; V gene: TRBV6-5; D gene: -; CDR3 DNA: TGTGCCAGCAGTTACACCCCCTACGAGCAGTACTTC; CDR3 protein: CASSYTPYEQYF
clone size: -; J gene: TRBJ2-1; V gene: TRBV27; D gene: TRBD2; CDR3 DNA: TGTGCCAGCAGTTCTCCCGGGACTAGCGGGCTTCCATACAATGAGCAGTTCTTC; CDR3 protein: CASSSPGTSGLPYNEQFF
clone size: once; J gene: TRBJ1-4; V gene: TRBV5-6; D gene: -; CDR3 DNA: TGTGCCAGCAGCTTGGGCAATGGGGGTGAAAAACTGTTTTTT; CDR3 protein: CASSLGNGGEKLFF
clone size: -; J gene: TRBJ1-1; V gene: TRBV5-4; D gene: -; CDR3 DNA: TGTGCCAGCAGCTTTGGGGGGGGAGGGACTGAAGCTTTCTTT; CDR3 protein: CASSFGGGGTEAFF
clone size: -; J gene: TRBJ2-7; V gene: TRBV4-1; D gene: TRBD1; CDR3 DNA: TGCGCCAGCAGCAGAGTCACAGGGGGCGGCTACGAGCAGTACTTC; CDR3 protein: CASSRVTGGGYEQYF
clone size: -; J gene: TRBJ1-1; V gene: TRBV6-7; D gene: TRBD1; CDR3 DNA: TGTGCCAGCATCATAGGTGGACAGGGGCCCACCGCTTTCTTT; CDR3 protein: CASIIGGQGPTAFF
clone size: -; J gene: TRBJ2-2; V gene: TRBV7-9; D gene: -; CDR3 DNA: TGTGCCAGCAGCTACGACATGGGAACGAACACCGGGGAGCTGTTTTTT; CDR3 protein: CASSYDMGTNTGELFF
clone size: -; J gene: TRBJ2-7; V gene: TRBV11-2; D gene: TRBD1; CDR3 DNA: TGTGCCAGCAGCGACATTCAGACCGGGACAGAGACCTACGAGCAGTACTTC; CDR3 protein: CASSDIQTGTETYEQYF
clone size: few; J gene: TRBJ1-1; V gene: TRBV5-1; D gene: -; CDR3 DNA: TGCGCCAGCAGCTTGGCCGCGGGCACTGAAGCTTTCTTT; CDR3 protein: CASSLAAGTEAFF
clone size: -; J gene: TRBJ2-1; V gene: TRBV7-9; D gene: TRBD2; CDR3 DNA: TGTGCCAGCAGCTCCAGCGGGGGGTTCTACAATGAGCAGTTCTTC; CDR3 protein: CASSSSGGFYNEQFF
clone size: -; J gene: TRBJ2-1; V gene: TRBV5-1; D gene: -; CDR3 DNA: TGCGCCAGCAGCTTGTTTAACGGCGATGAGCAGTTCTTC; CDR3 protein: CASSLFNGDEQFF
clone size: -; J gene: TRBJ2-7; V gene: TRBV7-9; D gene: TRBD1; CDR3 DNA: TGTGCCAGCAGCCGGGGACAGGGCGACGAGCAGTACTTC; CDR3 protein: CASSRGQGDEQYF
clone size: -; J gene: TRBJ2-1; V gene: TRBV7-9; D gene: TRBD1; CDR3 DNA: TGTGCCAGCAGCTCAGGACAGGCCAGCTCCTACAATGAGCAGTTCTTC; CDR3 protein: CASSSGQASSYNEQFF
clone size: -; J gene: TRBJ2-3; V gene: TRBV2; D gene: TRBD2; CDR3 DNA: TGTGCCAGCAGTGAACGAGCGGGGGGCACAGATACGCAGTATTTT; CDR3 protein: CASSERAGGTDTQYF
clone size: -; J gene: TRBJ1-2; V gene: TRBV4-1; D gene: TRBD1; CDR3 DNA: TGCGCCAGCAGCGCGACCGGGACAGGGTTCTATGGCTACACCTTC; CDR3 protein: CASSATGTGFYGYTF
clone size: once; J gene: TRBJ2-7; V gene: TRBV5-5; D gene: -; CDR3 DNA: TGTGCCAGCAGCGAGGGTTCGGACTACGAGCAGTACTTC; CDR3 protein: CASSEGSDYEQYF
clone size: -; J gene: TRBJ1-6; V gene: TRBV5-8; D gene: -; CDR3 DNA: TGTGCCAGCAGCTTCGATGGTTATAATTCACCCCTCCACTTT; CDR3 protein: CASSFDGYNSPLHF